Below are 8 T cell receptor beta chains sequenced from a single sample in a study of cytomegalovirus exposure and HLA in healthy donors. Researchers ran the PCR with 60 Vbeta and 13 Jbeta primers. This table comes from immunoSEQ multiplex PCR, and its TCRdb copy is limited to in-frame clones, with some not included. The table shows some 140,000 clones, with about four fifths occurring only once. Sample: PBMCs. All receptors come from a man aged 25-45 years in good health and CMV-seropositive.

The gene calls are TRBV6-6 and TRBJ1-2; TRBD1 is a possible D gene (6 bases). CDR1 is MNHNY and CDR2 is SVGAGI in the germline V gene (reference sequence). The CDR3 covers 14 residues. V was shortened by 8 bases and J by 0 bases, with 13 bases between the two germline ends. Here the CDR3 reads CASRDTSANYGYTF. DNA of the CDR3: TGTGCCAGCCGGGACACTTCAGCTAACTATGGCTACACCTTC.

The chain recombines TRBV2 with TRBJ1-5; 8 nucleotides align to TRBD1. The CDR3 consists of 13 residues. Losses at the gene ends were 3 bases for V and 5 bases for J; bases not matched to a gene: 0. Germline V gene lookup returns CDR1 SNHLY and CDR2 FYNNEI. The CDR3 DNA is TGTGCCAGCAGTGACAGGGGGCATCAGCCCCAGCATTTT. Amino acid sequence: CASSDRGHQPQHF.

The chain joins TRBV5-1 to TRBJ1-1, with TRBD1 identical over 9 bases. Germline loops: CDR1 SGHRS, CDR2 YFSETQ. CDR3 length: 16 residues. V lost 4 bases, J lost 5 bases, and 12 bases stayed unmatched. The CDR3 region has the DNA TGCGCCAGCAGCCTTGGGACAGGGCTGGCACGGACTGAAGCTTTCTTT. Encoded protein: CASSLGTGLARTEAFF. Looking up the rest from reference TRBV5-1 and TRBJ1-1 gives the full variable domain: KAGVTQTPRYLIKTRGQQVTLSCSPISGHRSVSWYQQTPGQGLQFLFEYFSETQRNKGNFPGRFSGRQFSNSRSEMNVSTLELGDSALYLCASSLGTGLARTEAFFGQGTRLTVV.

DNA for the CDR3: TGCAGTGCTAGCATCCGGAGTGAGCAGTTCTTC. It codes for CSASIRSEQFF. The V call is TRBV20-1, the J call TRBJ2-1; D call uncertain. The ends were cut back, 3 bases at V and 9 bases at J, with 9 bases in the middle. The CDR3 extends over 11 amino acids. Germline loops: CDR1 DFQATT, CDR2 SNEGSKA (reference sequence).

J is TRBJ2-7 and V is TRBV6-1, with 13 bases matching TRBD2. Trimming took 1 base from V and 4 from J; bases not matched to a gene: 13. CDR3 size: 19 residues. Germline V gene data show CDR1 as MNHNS and CDR2 as SASEGT. CDR3 sequence reads: CASSEVPGLAGAYLYEQYF. CDR3 DNA: TGTGCCAGCAGTGAAGTACCCGGACTAGCGGGGGCATACTTATACGAGCAGTACTTC.

V gene TRBV5-1 combines with J gene TRBJ2-5, with 14 bases that match TRBD2. Germline lookup yields CDR1 SGHRS and CDR2 YFSETQ. The junction had 9 bases not matched to a gene; V was cut back by 4 bases and J by 4 bases. The CDR3 sequence is 17 residues long. The CDR3 loop reads CASSGSGTSGGAETQYF. The DNA for the CDR3 is TGCGCCAGCAGCGGATCCGGGACTAGCGGGGGAGCAGAGACCCAGTACTTC.

Of note for this clone: Distinct nucleotide sequences in the sample also encode this CDR3. The chain employs TRBV27 and TRBJ2-5; D is perhaps TRBD2 (5 bases). Between the trimmed V and J ends, which lost 6 bases and 5 bases, there was a span of 10 bases. The CDR3 length is 12 residues. Germline CDR1 MNHEY, CDR2 SMNVEV (reference sequence). For the CDR3, the DNA is TGTGCCAGCAGCCCGGGCGGGGAGACCCAGTACTTC. It codes for CASSPGGETQYF.

The J gene is TRBJ2-1, the V gene TRBV4-2; 7 bases line up with TRBD2. CDR3 length: 15 residues. V was pared by 7 bases and J by 10 bases, with 16 bases of the junction left unmatched. Per the germline V gene, CDR1 is LGHNA and CDR2 is YNFKEQ. The CDR3 nucleotides are TGTGCCAGCAATGGTGGGGGGGGAGAGACGAGGGAGCAGTTCTTC. Protein product: CASNGGGGETREQFF.